Described below is a single T cell receptor (beta chain) sequence and its context. The CDR3 covers 13 residues. V lost 3 bases, J lost 6 bases, and 3 bases stayed unmatched. Per the germline V gene, CDR1 is MNHNS and CDR2 is SASEGT. Among the roughly 120 subjects of the validation cohort, separate from the approximately 700-subject first cohort, were the donors. The sample belongs to a study of cytomegalovirus exposure and HLA in healthy donors. Clones were sequenced by immunoSEQ multiplex PCR, and TCRdb holds only the in-frame ones, with some missing. The sample yields 120,000 to 150,000 clones, about nine tenths seen once.

The specimen sequenced was PBMCs. The clonotype originates from a man younger than 30 in good health and CMV-seronegative. The chain uses TRBV6-1 and TRBJ2-3; 7 positions agree with TRBD1. The CDR3 loop reads CASSDPDRDTQYF. The CDR3 DNA sequence: TGTGCCAGCAGTGATCCGGACAGGGATACGCAGTATTTT.